This T cell receptor beta chain was retrieved from a study of blood T cells in healthy people across ages. Total RNA amounts of at least 5 micrograms were extracted per sample. The germline CDR1 and CDR2 sequences are MDHEN and SYDVKM. This CDR3 is 15 amino acids long. The junction had 8 bases not matched to a gene; V was cut back by 1 base and J by 7 bases. General study findings and limits: A strong correlation between TCR beta diversity and naive T cell percentage was seen. Naive and antigen-experienced cells could not be conclusively compared, given unsorted PBMCs.

Using a J-beta primer mix together with a sample-barcoded 5' primer, a second PCR was run for roughly 6 to 12 cycles. TCRdb fed the 5' RACE reads into MiXCR, producing one record per CDR3 protein. The sample has about 1.6 million distinct CDR3 sequences, about 35% seen once; the top ten hold around 11%. In its sample, this clonotype was seen a few times. Its specificity is unknown. The genes are TRBV28 and TRBJ2-5, with TRBD1 identical over 8 bases. The sequence was collected from a woman in her thirties in good health. The sequencing sample was made of blood. The CDR3 DNA reads TGTGCCAGCAGTTTATCCGACAGGGGAAAAGGGACCCAGTACTTC. Translated, it gives CASSLSDRGKGTQYF. The full variable domain, in which reference TRBV28 and TRBJ2-5 provide the parts outside the CDR3, is DVKVTQSSRYLVKRTGEKVFLECVQDMDHENMFWYRQDPGLGLRLIYFSYDVKMKEKGDIPEGYSVSREKKERFSLILESASTNQTSMYLCASSLSDRGKGTQYFGPGTRLLVL.